This TCR beta chain is drawn from a study of blood T cells in healthy people across ages. A second roughly 6 to 11 cycle PCR used barcoded and J-beta primers. TCRdb re-derived calls from the 5' RACE reads in MiXCR, one entry per CDR3 protein. The sample lists around 700,000 distinct CDR3 sequences; 20% to 25% were seen once. V gave up 5 bases and J gave up 4 bases; unmatched junction bases: 10. Germline CDR1 and CDR2: MDHEN and SYDVKM. The CDR3 length is 16 residues. Donors ranged from roughly 6 to 100 years old and were healthy Caucasians in Russia. A further study also used this sample, focusing on T cells of mothers and their children. From that report: Second-PCR primer M1S introduced sample barcodes and 2-4 random nucleotides.

The sample taken for sequencing was blood. The sequence came from a boy aged 5-17 years in good health. The V call is TRBV28, the J call TRBJ2-2; 7 bases fit TRBD2. CDR3 in amino acids: CASSTGLDGATGELFF. CDR3 in DNA: TGTGCCAGCAGTACAGGACTAGATGGGGCCACCGGGGAGCTGTTTTTT.